This TCR beta chain comes out of a study of blood T cell repertoires in COVID-19. Original processing methods: Nucleated cell number was recorded as an estimate derived from reference gene primer amplification. Here immunoSEQ multiplex PCR was the method, and the copy in TCRdb shows in-frame clones only, minus some. That table gives V, J and clone size, and the DNA gave D and trimming. The repertoire has 20,000 to 25,000 clones, 89% of them found once; the top ten carry approximately 30%. The TCR sequence derives from a woman in her sixties or seventies with active COVID-19. Material: peripheral blood.

DNA of the CDR3: TGTGCCAGCAGGGACGGACAGGGGATGGATGGCTACACCTTC. This translates into CASRDGQGMDGYTF. This chain links TRBV2 with TRBJ1-2; 9 nucleotides align to TRBD1. Germline CDR1 is SNHLY and CDR2 is FYNNEI. Trimming cost V 6 bases and J 6 bases; bases outside gene matches: 8. The CDR3 contains 14 residues.